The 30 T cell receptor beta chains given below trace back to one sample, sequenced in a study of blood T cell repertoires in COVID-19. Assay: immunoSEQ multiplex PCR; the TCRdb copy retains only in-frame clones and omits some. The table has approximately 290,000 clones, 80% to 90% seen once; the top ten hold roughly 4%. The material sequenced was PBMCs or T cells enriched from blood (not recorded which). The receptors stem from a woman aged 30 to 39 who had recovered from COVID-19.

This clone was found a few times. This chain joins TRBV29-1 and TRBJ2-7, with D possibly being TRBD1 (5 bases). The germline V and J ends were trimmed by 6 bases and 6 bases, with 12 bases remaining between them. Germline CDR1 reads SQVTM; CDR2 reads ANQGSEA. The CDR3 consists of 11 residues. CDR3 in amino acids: CSVPGSSEQYF. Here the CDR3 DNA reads TGCAGCGTCCCAGGGTCGTCCGAGCAGTACTTC.

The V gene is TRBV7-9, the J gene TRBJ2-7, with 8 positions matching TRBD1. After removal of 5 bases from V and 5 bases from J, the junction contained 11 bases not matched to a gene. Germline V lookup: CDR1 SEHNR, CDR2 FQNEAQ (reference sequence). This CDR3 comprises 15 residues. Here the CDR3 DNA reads TGTGCCAGCAGCCCCCGGGACAGGCCTAACGACGAGCAGTACTTC. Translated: CASSPRDRPNDEQYF. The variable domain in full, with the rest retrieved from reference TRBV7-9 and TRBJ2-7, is DTGVSQNPRHKITKRGQNVTFRCDPISEHNRLYWYRQTLGQGPEFLTYFQNEAQLEKSRLLSDRFSAERPKGSFSTLEIQRTEQGDSAMYLCASSPRDRPNDEQYFGPGTRLTVT.

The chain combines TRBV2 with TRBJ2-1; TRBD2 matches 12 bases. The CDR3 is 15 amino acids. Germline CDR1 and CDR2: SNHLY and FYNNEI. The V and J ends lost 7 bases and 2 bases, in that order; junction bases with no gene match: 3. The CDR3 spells CASMTSGSTYNEQFF. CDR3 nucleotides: TGTGCCAGCATGACTAGCGGGAGCACCTACAATGAGCAGTTCTTC.

CDR3 bases: TGTGCCAGCAGCTCGGACAGGGGGACCTACAATGAGCAGTTCTTC. It specifies CASSSDRGTYNEQFF. The chain couples TRBV7-2 to TRBJ2-1; 10 nucleotides agree with TRBD1. Trimming removed 4 bases from V and 2 bases from J; junction bases left unmatched: 2. CDR1 and CDR2 (germline): SGHTA, FQGNSA. The length of the CDR3 is 15 residues.

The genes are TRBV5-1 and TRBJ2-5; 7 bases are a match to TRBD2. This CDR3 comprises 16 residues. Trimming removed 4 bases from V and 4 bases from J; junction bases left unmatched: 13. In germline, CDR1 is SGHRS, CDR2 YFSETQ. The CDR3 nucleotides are TGCGCCAGCAGCCGAGTCGGCGGGAGAGGTGCAGAGACCCAGTACTTC. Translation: CASSRVGGRGAETQYF.

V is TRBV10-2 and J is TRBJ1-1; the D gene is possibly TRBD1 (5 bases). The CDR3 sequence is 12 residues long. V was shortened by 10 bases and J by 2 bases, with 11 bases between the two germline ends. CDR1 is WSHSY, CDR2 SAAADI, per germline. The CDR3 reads CATRGANTEAFF. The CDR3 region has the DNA TGCGCCACCAGAGGGGCTAACACTGAAGCTTTCTTT.

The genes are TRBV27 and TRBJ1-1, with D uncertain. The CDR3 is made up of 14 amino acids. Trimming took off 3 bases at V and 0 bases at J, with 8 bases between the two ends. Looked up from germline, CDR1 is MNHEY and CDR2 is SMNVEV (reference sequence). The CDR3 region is CASSLSGVNTEAFF. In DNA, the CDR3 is TGTGCCAGCAGTTTGTCAGGTGTGAACACTGAAGCTTTCTTT.

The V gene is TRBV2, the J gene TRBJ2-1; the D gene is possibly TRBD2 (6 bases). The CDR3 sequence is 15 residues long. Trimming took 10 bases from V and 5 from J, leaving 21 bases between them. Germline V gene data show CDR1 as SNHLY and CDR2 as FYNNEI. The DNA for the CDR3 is TGTGCCACCCGAAGGGCGGGGCTAACCCACAATGAGCAGTTCTTC. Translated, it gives CATRRAGLTHNEQFF.

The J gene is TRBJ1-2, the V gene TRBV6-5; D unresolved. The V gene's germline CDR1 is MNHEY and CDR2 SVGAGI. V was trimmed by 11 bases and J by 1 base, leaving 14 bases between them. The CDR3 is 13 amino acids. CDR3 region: CAARGPDNYGYTF. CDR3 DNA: TGTGCCGCCAGAGGGCCGGATAACTATGGCTACACCTTC.

The DNA of the CDR3 is TGTGCCAGCAGCGCCGGGACAGTAAGCGGCTACACCTTC. This codes for CASSAGTVSGYTF. V and J are TRBV5-4 and TRBJ1-2; 7 bases match TRBD1. The CDR3 has 13 residues. CDR1 SGHNT and CDR2 YYREEE come from the germline V gene (reference sequence). The V segment lost 4 bases and the J segment 8 bases; nucleotides outside the gene matches: 8.

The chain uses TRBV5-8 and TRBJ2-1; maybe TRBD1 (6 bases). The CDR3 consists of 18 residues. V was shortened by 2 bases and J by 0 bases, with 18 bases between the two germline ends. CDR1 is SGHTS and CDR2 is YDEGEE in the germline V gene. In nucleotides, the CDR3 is TGTGCCAGCAGCTTTTATACCCGAAGGGGGTCCTCCTACAATGAGCAGTTCTTC. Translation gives CASSFYTRRGSSYNEQFF.

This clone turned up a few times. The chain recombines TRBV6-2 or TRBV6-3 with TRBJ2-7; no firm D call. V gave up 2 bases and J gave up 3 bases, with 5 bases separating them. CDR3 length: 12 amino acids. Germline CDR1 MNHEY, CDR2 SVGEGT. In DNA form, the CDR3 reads TGTGCCAGCAGTTACGGGCGCTACGAGCAGTACTTC. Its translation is CASSYGRYEQYF.

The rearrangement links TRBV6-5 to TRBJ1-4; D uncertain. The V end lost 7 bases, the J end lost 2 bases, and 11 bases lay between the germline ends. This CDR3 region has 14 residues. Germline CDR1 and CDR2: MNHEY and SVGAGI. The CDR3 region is CASTQGGTNEKLFF. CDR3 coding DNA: TGTGCCAGCACCCAAGGAGGGACTAATGAAAAACTGTTTTTT.

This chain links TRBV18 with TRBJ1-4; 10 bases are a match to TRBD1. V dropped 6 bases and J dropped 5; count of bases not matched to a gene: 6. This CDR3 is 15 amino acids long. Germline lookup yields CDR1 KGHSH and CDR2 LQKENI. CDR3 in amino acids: CASSSGTGENEKLFF. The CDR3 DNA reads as TGTGCCAGCTCGTCCGGGACAGGGGAAAATGAAAAACTGTTTTTT. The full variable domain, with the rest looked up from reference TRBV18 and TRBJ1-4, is NAGVMQNPRHLVRRRGQEARLRCSPMKGHSHVYWYRQLPEEGLKFMVYLQKENIIDESGMPKERFSAEFPKEGPSILRIQQVVRGDSAAYFCASSSGTGENEKLFFGSGTQLSVL.

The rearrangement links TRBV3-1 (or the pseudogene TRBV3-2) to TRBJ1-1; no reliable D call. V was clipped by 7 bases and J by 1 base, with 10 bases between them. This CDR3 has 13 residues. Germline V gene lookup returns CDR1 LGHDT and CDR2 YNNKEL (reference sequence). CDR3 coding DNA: TGTGCCAGCACCAAACAGAGGAACACTGAAGCTTTCTTT. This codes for CASTKQRNTEAFF.

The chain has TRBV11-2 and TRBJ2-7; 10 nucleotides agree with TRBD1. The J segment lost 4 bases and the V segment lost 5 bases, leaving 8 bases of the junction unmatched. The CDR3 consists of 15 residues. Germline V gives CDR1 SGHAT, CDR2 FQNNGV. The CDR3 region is CASSPPDRGRYEQYF. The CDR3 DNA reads TGTGCCAGCAGCCCCCCTGACAGGGGGCGATACGAGCAGTACTTC.

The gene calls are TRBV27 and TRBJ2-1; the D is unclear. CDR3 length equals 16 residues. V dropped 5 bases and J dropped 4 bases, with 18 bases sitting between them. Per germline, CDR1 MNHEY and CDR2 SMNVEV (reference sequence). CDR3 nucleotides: TGTGCCAGCAGTCTAGAGGCTGACGCCTCATACAATGAGCAGTTCTTC. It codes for CASSLEADASYNEQFF.

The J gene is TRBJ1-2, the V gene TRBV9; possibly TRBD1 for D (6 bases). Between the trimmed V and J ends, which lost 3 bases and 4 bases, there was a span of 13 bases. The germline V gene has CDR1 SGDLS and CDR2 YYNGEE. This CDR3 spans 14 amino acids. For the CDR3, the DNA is TGTGCCAGCAGCGCTGAGGGGGAGGGCTATGGCTACACCTTC. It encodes CASSAEGEGYGYTF.

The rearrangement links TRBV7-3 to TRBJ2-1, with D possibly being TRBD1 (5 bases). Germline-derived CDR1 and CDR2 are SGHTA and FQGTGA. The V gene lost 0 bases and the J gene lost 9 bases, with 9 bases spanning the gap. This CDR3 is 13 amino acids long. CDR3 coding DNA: TGTGCCAGCAGCTTAACGATCCAGGGTGAGCAGTTCTTC. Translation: CASSLTIQGEQFF.

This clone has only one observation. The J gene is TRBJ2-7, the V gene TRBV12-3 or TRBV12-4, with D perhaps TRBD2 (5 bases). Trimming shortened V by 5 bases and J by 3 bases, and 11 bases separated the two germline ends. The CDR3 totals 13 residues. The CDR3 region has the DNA TGTGCCAGCAGTCCCCGGACTTTCTACGAGCAGTACTTC. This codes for CASSPRTFYEQYF.

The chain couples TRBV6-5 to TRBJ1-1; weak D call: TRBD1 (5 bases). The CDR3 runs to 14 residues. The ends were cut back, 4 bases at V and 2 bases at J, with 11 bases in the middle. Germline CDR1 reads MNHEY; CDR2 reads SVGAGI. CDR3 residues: CASSSQGFNTEAFF. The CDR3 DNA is TGTGCCAGCAGTTCCCAGGGTTTTAACACTGAAGCTTTCTTT.

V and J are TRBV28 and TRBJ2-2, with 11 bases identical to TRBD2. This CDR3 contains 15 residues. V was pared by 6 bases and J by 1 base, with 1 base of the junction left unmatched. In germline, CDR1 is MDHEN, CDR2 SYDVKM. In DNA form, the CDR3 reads TGTGCCAGCAGACTAGCGGGAGAGAACACCGGGGAGCTGTTTTTT. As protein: CASRLAGENTGELFF.

CDR3 bases: TGTGCCAGCAGCACACAGGGAGTGAGGACCGGGGAGCTGTTTTTT. This gives the protein CASSTQGVRTGELFF. This rearrangement joins TRBV7-2 to TRBJ2-2, with D tentatively TRBD1 (6 bases). The length of the CDR3 is 15 residues. Trimming took off 5 bases at V and 5 bases at J, with 15 bases between the two ends. Germline CDR1 reads SGHTA; CDR2 reads FQGNSA.

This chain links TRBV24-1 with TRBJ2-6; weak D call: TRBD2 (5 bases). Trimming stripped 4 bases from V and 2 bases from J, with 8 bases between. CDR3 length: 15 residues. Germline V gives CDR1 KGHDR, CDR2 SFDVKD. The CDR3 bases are TGTGCCACCAGTGACCAGACTACTGGGGCCAACGTCCTGACTTTC. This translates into CATSDQTTGANVLTF.

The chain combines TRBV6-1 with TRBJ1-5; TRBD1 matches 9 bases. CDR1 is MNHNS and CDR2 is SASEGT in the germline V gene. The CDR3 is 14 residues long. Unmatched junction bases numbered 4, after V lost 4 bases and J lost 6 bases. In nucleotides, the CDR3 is TGTGCCAGCAGTGGGACAGGGGAGGGTCAGCCCCAGCATTTT. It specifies CASSGTGEGQPQHF.

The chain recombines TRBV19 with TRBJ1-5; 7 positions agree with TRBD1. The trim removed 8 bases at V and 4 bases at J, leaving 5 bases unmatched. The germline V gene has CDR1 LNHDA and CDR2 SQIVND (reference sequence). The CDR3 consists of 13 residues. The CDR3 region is CASRDSRNQPQHF. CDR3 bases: TGTGCCAGTCGGGACAGCCGAAATCAGCCCCAGCATTTT.

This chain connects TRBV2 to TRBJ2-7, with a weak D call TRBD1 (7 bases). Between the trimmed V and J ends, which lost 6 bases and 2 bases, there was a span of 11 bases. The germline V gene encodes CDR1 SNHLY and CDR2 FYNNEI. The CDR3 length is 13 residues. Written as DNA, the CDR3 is TGTGCCAGCAGCGCGGGACAGACCTACGAGCAGTACTTC. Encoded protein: CASSAGQTYEQYF.

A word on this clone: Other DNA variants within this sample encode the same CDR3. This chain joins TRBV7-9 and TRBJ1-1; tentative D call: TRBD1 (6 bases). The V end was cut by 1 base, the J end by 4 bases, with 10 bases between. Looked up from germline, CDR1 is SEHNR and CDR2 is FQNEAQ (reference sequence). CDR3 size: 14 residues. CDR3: CASSLDRVGTEAFF. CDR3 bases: TGTGCCAGCAGCTTAGACAGGGTGGGCACTGAAGCTTTCTTT. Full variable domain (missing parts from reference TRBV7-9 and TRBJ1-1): DTGVSQNPRHKITKRGQNVTFRCDPISEHNRLYWYRQTLGQGPEFLTYFQNEAQLEKSRLLSDRFSAERPKGSFSTLEIQRTEQGDSAMYLCASSLDRVGTEAFFGQGTRLTVV.

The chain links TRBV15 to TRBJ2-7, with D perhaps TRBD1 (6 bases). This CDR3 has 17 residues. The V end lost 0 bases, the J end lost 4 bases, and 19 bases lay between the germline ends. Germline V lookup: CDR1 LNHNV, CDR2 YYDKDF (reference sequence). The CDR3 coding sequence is TGTGCCACCAGCAGAGAGTTAACCGGGACAAGGACTTACGAGCAGTACTTC. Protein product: CATSRELTGTRTYEQYF.

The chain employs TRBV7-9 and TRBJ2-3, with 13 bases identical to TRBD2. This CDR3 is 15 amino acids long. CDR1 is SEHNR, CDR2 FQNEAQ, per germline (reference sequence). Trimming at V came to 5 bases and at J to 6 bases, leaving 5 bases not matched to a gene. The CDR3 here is CASSRLAGGSDTQYF. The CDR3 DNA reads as TGTGCCAGCAGCCGACTAGCGGGAGGTTCTGATACGCAGTATTTT. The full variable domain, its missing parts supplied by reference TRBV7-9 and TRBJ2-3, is DTGVSQNPRHKITKRGQNVTFRCDPISEHNRLYWYRQTLGQGPEFLTYFQNEAQLEKSRLLSDRFSAERPKGSFSTLEIQRTEQGDSAMYLCASSRLAGGSDTQYFGPGTRLTVL.